This TCR beta chain is from a study of blood T cell repertoires in COVID-19. Germline loops: CDR1 MDHEN, CDR2 SYDVKM. Trimming cost V 8 bases and J 6 bases, with 12 bases left between them. The CDR3 consists of 12 residues. Profiling relied on immunoSEQ multiplex PCR, and the TCRdb table lists in-frame clones only, not all of them. The table records approximately 250,000 clones, about 87% of them present only once. This receptor was obtained from a woman aged 40 to 50 who had been exposed to COVID-19. Sample: PBMCs or T cells enriched from blood (not recorded which). V is TRBV28 and J is TRBJ2-3; the D gene is possibly TRBD1 (5 bases). DNA of the CDR3: TGTGCCAGCTCCGCACAGGTGGATACGCAGTATTTT. It yields the protein CASSAQVDTQYF. Full variable domain (remainder filled in from reference TRBV28 and TRBJ2-3): DVKVTQSSRYLVKRTGEKVFLECVQDMDHENMFWYRQDPGLGLRLIYFSYDVKMKEKGDIPEGYSVSREKKERFSLILESASTNQTSMYLCASSAQVDTQYFGPGTRLTVL.